This is a list of T cell receptor beta chains from one sample in a study of T cell responses to AZD1222 COVID-19 vaccine. The assay was immunoSEQ multiplex PCR, and TCRdb's table has in-frame clones only and misses some. The data contain approximately 150,000 clones, approximately 89% of them singletons. The specimen was peripheral blood, collected on day 0 of AZD1222 vaccination. These receptors were taken from an adult in good health. CDR3s include the opening cysteine and the closing phenylalanine or tryptophan. A D gene is named only where the DNA matches it firmly.

TRBV13,TRBD1,TRBJ1-2,CASRWTGSYGYTF,TGTGCCAGCAGGTGGACAGGGAGCTATGGCTACACCTTC
TRBV5-1,-,TRBJ2-7,CASSLELREGGYEQYF,TGCGCCAGCAGCTTGGAATTGCGGGAAGGGGGCTACGAGCAGTACTTC
TRBV6-6,-,TRBJ1-6,CASSYTLNNSPLHF,TGTGCCAGCAGTTACACACTCAATAATTCACCCCTCCACTTT
TRBV5-4,-,TRBJ2-3,CASRIRALGSPDTQYF,TGTGCCAGCAGAATAAGGGCTCTGGGATCACCAGATACGCAGTATTTT
TRBV10-3,-,TRBJ1-4,CAIGPGEKLFF,TGTGCCATCGGTCCGGGCGAAAAACTGTTTTTT
TRBV30,-,TRBJ1-6,CAWSSSGRYSPLHF,TGTGCCTGGAGTTCGTCAGGGAGGTATTCACCCCTCCACTTT
TRBV29-1,-,TRBJ2-3,CSVEGLDGPTDTQYF,TGCAGCGTGGAGGGGTTGGACGGTCCTACAGATACGCAGTATTTT
TRBV4-3,-,TRBJ1-3,CASSQEAGASGNTIYF,TGCGCCAGCAGCCAAGAAGCAGGGGCCTCTGGAAACACCATATATTTT
TRBV12-3/TRBV12-4,-,TRBJ2-7,CASSQVDEQYF,TGTGCCAGCAGCCAAGTCGACGAGCAGTACTTC
TRBV10-3,TRBD1,TRBJ1-4,CAISAGTGKEKLFF,TGTGCCATCAGTGCGGGGACAGGGAAGGAAAAACTGTTTTTT
TRBV11-1,TRBD1,TRBJ2-7,CASSPYRGKIYEQYF,TGTGCCAGCAGCCCTTACAGGGGAAAAATCTACGAGCAGTACTTC